Presented here are 28 T cell receptor beta chains from one specimen sequenced in a study of blood T cell repertoires in COVID-19. The assay was immunoSEQ multiplex PCR, and TCRdb's table has in-frame clones only and misses some. The sample has over 55,000 clones, around 86% seen once. Material for sequencing was peripheral blood. These receptors were collected from a man aged 45-65 years with active COVID-19.

The V gene is TRBV27, the J gene TRBJ1-5; D unresolved. Germline CDR1 MNHEY, CDR2 SMNVEV (reference sequence). The V end was cut by 6 bases, the J end by 0 bases, with 12 bases between. CDR3 length: 15 residues. Here the CDR3 DNA reads TGTGCCAGCAGGGACTCCACTGGTAGCAATCAGCCCCAGCATTTT. It encodes CASRDSTGSNQPQHF.

The gene calls are TRBV5-4 and TRBJ1-4; 7 positions agree with TRBD1. Trimming removed 4 bases from V and 2 bases from J; junction bases left unmatched: 8. The CDR3 covers 16 residues. In germline, CDR1 is SGHNT, CDR2 YYREEE (reference sequence). The CDR3 DNA follows: TGTGCCAGCAGCGTAACAGGGGTAGGGACTAATGAAAAACTGTTTTTT. Encoded protein: CASSVTGVGTNEKLFF. Drawing the rest from reference TRBV5-4 and TRBJ1-4, the complete variable domain is ETGVTQSPTHLIKTRGQQVTLRCSSQSGHNTVSWYQQALGQGPQFIFQYYREEENGRGNFPPRFSGLQFPNYSSELNVNALELDDSALYLCASSVTGVGTNEKLFFGSGTQLSVL.

The rearrangement joins TRBV7-2 to TRBJ2-7, with 8 nucleotides matching TRBD2. In germline, CDR1 is SGHTA, CDR2 FQGNSA. CDR3 length: 15 residues. The ends lost 1 base at V and 6 bases at J; junction bases unmatched: 8. The DNA of the CDR3 is TGTGCCAGCAGCTTAGGTGGTGGGACTAGGTCCGAGCAGTACTTC. This encodes CASSLGGGTRSEQYF.

V is TRBV2 and J is TRBJ2-3; D uncertain. The V end was cut by 5 bases, the J end by 0 bases, with 15 bases between. The CDR3 has 16 residues. Germline loops: CDR1 SNHLY, CDR2 FYNNEI. In DNA, the CDR3 is TGTGCCAGCAGTCTTTACAGATTAACTAGCACAGATACGCAGTATTTT. This translates into CASSLYRLTSTDTQYF. Using reference TRBV2 and TRBJ2-3 for the parts outside the CDR3, the full variable domain is EPEVTQTPSHQVTQMGQEVILRCVPISNHLYFYWYRQILGQKVEFLVSFYNNEISEKSEIFDDQFSVERPDGSNFTLKIRSTKLEDSAMYFCASSLYRLTSTDTQYFGPGTRLTVL.

This clone was detected only a few times. The rearrangement joins TRBV6-2 or TRBV6-3 to TRBJ2-7; TRBD1 aligns across 10 bases. The CDR3 has 14 residues. After removal of 3 bases from V and 9 bases from J, the junction contained 8 bases not matched to a gene. Germline V gives CDR1 MNHEY, CDR2 SVGEGT. The CDR3 loop reads CASSYPGTGAAQYF. The DNA for the CDR3 is TGTGCCAGCAGTTATCCCGGGACAGGGGCCGCGCAGTACTTC.

The V and J genes are TRBV4-2 and TRBJ2-7; 7 bases align to TRBD1. Germline V gene sequence: CDR1 LGHNA, CDR2 YNFKEQ. The CDR3 loop spans 15 amino acids. V gave up 3 bases and J gave up 6 bases; unmatched junction bases: 11. The CDR3 protein is CASSQGLTGRTEQYF. As DNA, the CDR3 is TGTGCCAGCAGCCAGGGCTTGACAGGGCGGACCGAGCAGTACTTC.

The rearrangement links TRBV11-2 to TRBJ1-5; D is unclear. Trimming shortened V by 1 base and J by 7 bases, and 11 bases separated the two germline ends. Germline CDR1 reads SGHAT; CDR2 reads FQNNGV. The CDR3 has 14 residues. CDR3 DNA: TGTGCCAGCAGCTTAGCTCCGGGAGTCCAGCCCCAGCATTTT. Translated: CASSLAPGVQPQHF.

The chain is built from TRBV4-1 and TRBJ1-2; 7 bases line up with TRBD1. Germline trimming cut 1 base from V and 3 bases from J; bases unmatched to any gene: 5. Germline lookup yields CDR1 MGHRA and CDR2 YSYEKL. The CDR3 contains 15 residues. The CDR3, as DNA: TGCGCCAGCAGCCAAGTTAACAGGGGAGACTATGGCTACACCTTC. The encoded protein is CASSQVNRGDYGYTF.

The chain joins TRBV4-1 to TRBJ2-3; D gene ambiguous. This CDR3 is built from 15 residues. Germline V gene lookup returns CDR1 MGHRA and CDR2 YSYEKL. Trimming shortened V by 4 bases and J by 0 bases, and 11 bases separated the two germline ends. Here the CDR3 reads CASSPYLSSTDTQYF. Here the CDR3 DNA reads TGCGCCAGCAGCCCCTATCTATCTAGCACAGATACGCAGTATTTT.

V and J are TRBV5-6 and TRBJ2-7; no reliable D call. V lost 4 bases, J lost 3 bases, and 14 bases lay in between. The CDR3 runs to 14 residues. CDR1 is SGHDT and CDR2 is YYEEEE in the germline V gene. As DNA, the CDR3 is TGTGCCAGCAGCGCACTCACCACTGGCTACGAGCAGTACTTC. This sequence encodes CASSALTTGYEQYF.

J is TRBJ2-7 and V is TRBV5-1, with a tentative D call TRBD2 (7 bases). V dropped 5 bases and J dropped 2 bases, with 17 bases sitting between them. This CDR3 has 15 residues. Germline V gene sequence: CDR1 SGHRS, CDR2 YFSETQ. The CDR3 DNA is TGCGCCAGCAGTGTCGGTGGGAGGGACACCTACGAGCAGTACTTC. Translating gives CASSVGGRDTYEQYF.

V and J are TRBV24-1 and TRBJ2-7, with TRBD1 matching 7 bases. The CDR3 is 15 amino acids. Germline-derived CDR1 and CDR2 are KGHDR and SFDVKD. The junction had 6 bases not matched to a gene; V was cut back by 2 bases and J by 3 bases. CDR3 in DNA: TGTGCCACCAGTGATTCCGACAGGGATAACTACGAGCAGTACTTC. It specifies CATSDSDRDNYEQYF.

This clone was counted between two and nine times. This chain links TRBV3-1 (or the pseudogene TRBV3-2) with TRBJ1-6, with 7 bases lining up with TRBD1. The germline V gene has CDR1 LGHDT and CDR2 YNNKEL (reference sequence). This CDR3 is 15 amino acids long. Unmatched junction bases numbered 10, after V lost 5 bases and J lost 9 bases. The CDR3 spells CASSIRQGEGSPLHF. CDR3 DNA sequence: TGTGCCAGCAGCATCCGACAGGGTGAAGGTTCACCCCTCCACTTT.

The sample holds one count of this clone. The chain has TRBV5-1 and TRBJ2-3, with 16 bases that match TRBD2. The CDR3 consists of 16 residues. The germline CDR1 and CDR2 sequences are SGHRS and YFSETQ. The V gene end was trimmed by 4 bases and the J gene end by 6 bases; junction bases not matched to a gene: 5. CDR3 nucleotides: TGCGCCAGCAGCGCCGGGACTAGCGGGAGGGTCGATACGCAGTATTTT. Translated: CASSAGTSGRVDTQYF.

The chain is built from TRBV23-1 and TRBJ2-5; 8 bases agree with TRBD1. TRBV23-1 is sorted into the ORF group, with uncertain function. The CDR3 contains 17 residues. The trim removed 3 bases at V and 5 bases at J, leaving 14 bases unmatched. This CDR3 is CASSHHVQGARWETQYF. Here the CDR3 DNA reads TGCGCCAGCAGTCACCACGTCCAGGGGGCGCGGTGGGAGACCCAGTACTTC.

With respect to this clone: At one end, the junction sequence differs from germline, possibly due to a read error. The V gene is TRBV5-1, the J gene TRBJ2-7, with D perhaps matching TRBD2 (7 bases). This CDR3 has 13 amino acids. Per germline, CDR1 SGHRS and CDR2 YFSETQ. The CDR3 DNA is TGCGCCAGCAGTTTGGGAGGGGGAGTTGTTTTGTACTTC. Translating gives CASSLGGGVVLYF.

Only one count was recorded for this clone. This rearrangement joins TRBV28 to TRBJ2-1; D unresolved. V lost 2 bases and J lost 4, with 6 bases in between. CDR1 MDHEN and CDR2 SYDVKM come from the germline V gene. There are 13 residues in the CDR3. The CDR3 protein is CASSLGVYNEQFF. The DNA of the CDR3 is TGTGCCAGCAGTTTAGGAGTTTACAATGAGCAGTTCTTC.

The chain is built from TRBV30 and TRBJ2-2, with a possible D match to TRBD1 (5 bases). The V end was cut by 0 bases, the J end by 1 base, with 9 bases between. Per the germline V gene, CDR1 is GTSNPN and CDR2 is SVGIG (reference sequence). This CDR3 comprises 15 residues. DNA of the CDR3: TGTGCCTGGAGTGTAGGGGCTGGGAACACCGGGGAGCTGTTTTTT. Translating gives CAWSVGAGNTGELFF.

In this sample, this clone turned up a few times. The chain employs TRBV5-5 and TRBJ1-6; TRBD1 might be the D (6 bases). The V end was cut by 4 bases, the J end by 10 bases, with 15 bases between. This CDR3 comprises 14 residues. Germline V gene data show CDR1 as SGHKS and CDR2 as YYEKEE (reference sequence). The CDR3 DNA reads as TGTGCCAGCAGCCAAGCGACAGGTTCGTCACCCCTCCACTTT. It yields the protein CASSQATGSSPLHF.

This clone appeared a single time. The chain recombines TRBV19 with TRBJ1-1, with a possible D match to TRBD1 (5 bases). V lost 7 bases and J lost 1, with 10 bases in between. The germline V gene encodes CDR1 LNHDA and CDR2 SQIVND (reference sequence). The CDR3 runs to 13 residues. The CDR3 bases are TGTGCCAGTAAGCCGGACAAGAACACTGAAGCTTTCTTT. Its translation: CASKPDKNTEAFF.

The V call is TRBV5-6, the J call TRBJ1-3, with 9 bases aligning to TRBD1. The trim removed 4 bases at V and 4 bases at J, leaving 6 bases unmatched. The V gene's germline CDR1 is SGHDT and CDR2 YYEEEE. The CDR3 totals 15 residues. In DNA, the CDR3 is TGTGCCAGCAGCCCGACAGGGGGTCGAGGAAACACCATATATTTT. Encoded protein: CASSPTGGRGNTIYF.

The CDR3 DNA reads as TGTGCCAGCAGTCTAAACACCGGGGAGCTGTTTTTT. Translation gives CASSLNTGELFF. The V and J genes are TRBV28 and TRBJ2-2; D ambiguous. Germline loops: CDR1 MDHEN, CDR2 SYDVKM. Trimming pared 5 bases from V and 2 bases from J, leaving 3 bases between. This CDR3 has 12 amino acids.

This chain joins TRBV9 and TRBJ2-4, with TRBD2 identical over 8 bases. Germline V lookup: CDR1 SGDLS, CDR2 YYNGEE. CDR3 size: 15 residues. Trimming at V came to 4 bases and at J to 13 bases, leaving 16 bases not matched to a gene. The chain's CDR3 is CASSRSSSLLAGQYF. The CDR3 DNA follows: TGTGCCAGCAGCCGCAGTTCCAGCCTCTTAGCGGGGCAGTACTTC.

The chain is built from TRBV9 and TRBJ2-2, with 8 bases matching TRBD1. CDR1 is SGDLS, CDR2 YYNGEE, per germline. This CDR3 spans 16 amino acids. V dropped 4 bases and J dropped 4; count of bases not matched to a gene: 9. The CDR3 DNA is TGTGCCAGCAGCCCAGGGGGGACAGGCGTCACCGGGGAGCTGTTTTTT. Protein: CASSPGGTGVTGELFF.

The J gene is TRBJ2-2, the V gene TRBV4-3, with TRBD2 as a possible D gene (5 bases). The ends were cut back, 3 bases at V and 7 bases at J, with 21 bases in the middle. The length of the CDR3 is 17 residues. Germline CDR1 reads LGHNA; CDR2 reads YSLEER. The CDR3 here is CASSQSISPGAGGELFF. Here the CDR3 DNA reads TGCGCCAGCAGCCAGTCAATATCCCCCGGTGCGGGCGGGGAGCTGTTTTTT.

This chain connects TRBV11-2 to TRBJ1-6, with 9 positions matching TRBD1. The V and J ends lost 2 bases and 7 bases, in that order; junction bases with no gene match: 3. Germline CDR1 and CDR2: SGHAT and FQNNGV. This CDR3 has 15 residues. The CDR3 DNA follows: TGTGCCAGCAGCTTATTTGGGACAGGGAATTCACCCCTCCACTTT. It encodes CASSLFGTGNSPLHF.

The chain carries TRBV3-1 (or the pseudogene TRBV3-2) and TRBJ1-6; D ambiguous. V dropped 0 bases and J dropped 3 bases, with 15 bases sitting between them. This CDR3 has 18 residues. Germline-derived CDR1 and CDR2 are LGHDT and YNNKEL (reference sequence). The DNA for the CDR3 is TGTGCCAGCAGCCAAGATCTAGGGAGGGCCTACTATAATTCACCCCTCCACTTT. This translates into CASSQDLGRAYYNSPLHF.

The chain recombines TRBV7-3 with TRBJ2-3; no clear D gene. The CDR3 is 13 residues long. V lost 5 bases, J lost 2 bases, and 8 bases lay in between. Germline V gene sequence: CDR1 SGHTA, CDR2 FQGTGA. The CDR3 protein is CASSTAYTDTQYF. CDR3 DNA: TGTGCCAGCAGCACAGCTTACACAGATACGCAGTATTTT.